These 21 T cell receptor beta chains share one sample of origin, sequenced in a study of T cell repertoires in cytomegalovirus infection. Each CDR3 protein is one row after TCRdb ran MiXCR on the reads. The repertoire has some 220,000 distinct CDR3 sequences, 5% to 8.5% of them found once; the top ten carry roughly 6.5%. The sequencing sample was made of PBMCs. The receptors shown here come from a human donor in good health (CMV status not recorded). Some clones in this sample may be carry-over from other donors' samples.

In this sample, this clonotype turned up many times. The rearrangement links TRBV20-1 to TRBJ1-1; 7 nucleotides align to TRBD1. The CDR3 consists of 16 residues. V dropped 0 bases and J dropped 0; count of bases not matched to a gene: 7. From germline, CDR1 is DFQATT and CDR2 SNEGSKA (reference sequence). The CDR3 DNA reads TGCAGTGCTAGAGATATTAGACAGGGTATGAACACTGAAGCTTTCTTT. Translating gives CSARDIRQGMNTEAFF.

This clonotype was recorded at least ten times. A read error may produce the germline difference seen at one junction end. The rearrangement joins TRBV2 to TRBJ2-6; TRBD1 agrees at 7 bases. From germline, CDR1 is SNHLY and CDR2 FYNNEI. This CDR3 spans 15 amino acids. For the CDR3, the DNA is TGTGCCAGCAGCGAAGACAGGGCGGGGGCCAACGTCCTGACTTTC. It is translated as CASSEDRAGANVLTF.

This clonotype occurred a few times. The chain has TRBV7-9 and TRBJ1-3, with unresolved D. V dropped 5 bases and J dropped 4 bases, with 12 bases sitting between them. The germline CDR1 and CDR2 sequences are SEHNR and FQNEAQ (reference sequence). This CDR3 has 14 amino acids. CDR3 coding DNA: TGTGCCAGCAGCCGCGACCGTAGAGGAAACACCATATATTTT. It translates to CASSRDRRGNTIYF.

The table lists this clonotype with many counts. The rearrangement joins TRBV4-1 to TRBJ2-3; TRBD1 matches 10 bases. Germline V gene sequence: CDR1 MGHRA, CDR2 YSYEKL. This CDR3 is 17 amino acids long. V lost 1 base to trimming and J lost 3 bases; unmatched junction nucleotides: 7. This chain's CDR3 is CASSQVGTGAGTDTQYF. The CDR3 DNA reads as TGCGCCAGCAGCCAAGTAGGGACAGGGGCCGGGACAGATACGCAGTATTTT.

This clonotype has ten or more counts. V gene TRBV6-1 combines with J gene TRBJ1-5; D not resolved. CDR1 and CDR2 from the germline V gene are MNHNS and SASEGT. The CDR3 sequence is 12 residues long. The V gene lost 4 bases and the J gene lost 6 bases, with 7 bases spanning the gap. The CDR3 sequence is CASSGGSQPQHF. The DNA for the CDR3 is TGTGCCAGCAGTGGGGGAAGTCAGCCCCAGCATTTT.

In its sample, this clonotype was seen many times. CDR3 residues: CASSLRQSRENTEAFF. CDR3 coding DNA: TGTGCCAGCAGTCTCCGACAGTCGCGGGAGAACACTGAAGCTTTCTTT. The chain joins TRBV6-2 or TRBV6-3 to TRBJ1-1, with a tentative D call TRBD1 (5 bases). In germline, CDR1 is MNHEY, CDR2 SVGEGT. The V gene lost 5 bases and the J gene lost 1 base, with 17 bases spanning the gap. The CDR3 is made up of 16 amino acids.

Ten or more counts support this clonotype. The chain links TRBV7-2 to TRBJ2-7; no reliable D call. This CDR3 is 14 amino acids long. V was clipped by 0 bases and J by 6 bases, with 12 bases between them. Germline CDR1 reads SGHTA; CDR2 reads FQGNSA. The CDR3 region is CASSLATSAGEQYF. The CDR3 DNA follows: TGTGCCAGCAGCTTAGCTACGTCAGCAGGCGAGCAGTACTTC.

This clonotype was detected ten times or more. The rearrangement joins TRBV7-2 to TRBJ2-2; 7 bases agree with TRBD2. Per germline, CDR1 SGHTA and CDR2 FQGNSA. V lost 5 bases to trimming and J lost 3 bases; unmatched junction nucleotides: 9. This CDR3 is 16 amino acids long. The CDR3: CASSPRARGDTGELFF. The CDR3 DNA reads TGTGCCAGCAGCCCGAGAGCACGGGGGGACACCGGGGAGCTGTTTTTT.

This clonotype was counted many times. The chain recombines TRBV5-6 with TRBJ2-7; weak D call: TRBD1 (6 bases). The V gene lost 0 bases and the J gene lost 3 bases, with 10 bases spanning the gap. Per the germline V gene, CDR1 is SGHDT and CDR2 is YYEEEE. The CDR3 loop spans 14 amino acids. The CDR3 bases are TGTGCCAGCAGCTTGGTTGGGACACTCTACGAGCAGTACTTC. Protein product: CASSLVGTLYEQYF.

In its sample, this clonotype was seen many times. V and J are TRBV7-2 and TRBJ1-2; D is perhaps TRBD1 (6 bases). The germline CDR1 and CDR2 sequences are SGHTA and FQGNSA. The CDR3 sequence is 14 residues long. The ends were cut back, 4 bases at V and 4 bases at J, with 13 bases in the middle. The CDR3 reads CASSYPGVPYGYTF. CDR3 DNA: TGTGCCAGCAGCTACCCAGGGGTCCCCTATGGCTACACCTTC.

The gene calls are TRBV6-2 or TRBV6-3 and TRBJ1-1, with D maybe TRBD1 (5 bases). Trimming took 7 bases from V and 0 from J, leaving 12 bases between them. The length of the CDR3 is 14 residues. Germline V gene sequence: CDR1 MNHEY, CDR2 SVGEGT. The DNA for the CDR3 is TGTGCCAGCATTGAACAGGAAGTGAACACTGAAGCTTTCTTT. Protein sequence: CASIEQEVNTEAFF.

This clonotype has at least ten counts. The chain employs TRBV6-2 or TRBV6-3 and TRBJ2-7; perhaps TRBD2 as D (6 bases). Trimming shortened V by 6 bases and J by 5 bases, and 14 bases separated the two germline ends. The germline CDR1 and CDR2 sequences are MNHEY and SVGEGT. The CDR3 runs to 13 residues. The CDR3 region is CASSTGLLNEQYF. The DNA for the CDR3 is TGTGCCAGCAGCACGGGACTTTTAAACGAGCAGTACTTC.

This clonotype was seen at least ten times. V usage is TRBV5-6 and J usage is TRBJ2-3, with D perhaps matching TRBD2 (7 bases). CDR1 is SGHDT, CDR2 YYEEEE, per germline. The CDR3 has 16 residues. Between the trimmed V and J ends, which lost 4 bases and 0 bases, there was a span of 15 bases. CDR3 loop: CASSNSRGASTDTQYF. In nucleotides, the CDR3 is TGTGCCAGCAGCAACAGCCGGGGGGCCAGCACAGATACGCAGTATTTT.

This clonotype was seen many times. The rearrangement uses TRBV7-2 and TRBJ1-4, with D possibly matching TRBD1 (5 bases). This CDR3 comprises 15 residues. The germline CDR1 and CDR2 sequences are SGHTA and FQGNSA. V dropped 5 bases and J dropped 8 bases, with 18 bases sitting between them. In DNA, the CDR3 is TGTGCCAGCAGCCCACTGGCCGGGGCCGTGGAAAAACTGTTTTTT. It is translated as CASSPLAGAVEKLFF.

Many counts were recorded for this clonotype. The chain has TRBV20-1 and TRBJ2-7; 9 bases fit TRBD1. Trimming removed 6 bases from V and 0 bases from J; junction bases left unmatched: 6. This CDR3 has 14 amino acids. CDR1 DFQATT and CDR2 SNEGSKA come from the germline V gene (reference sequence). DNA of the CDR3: TGCAGTGCCTACAGGGGGCAGAGCTCCTACGAGCAGTACTTC. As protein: CSAYRGQSSYEQYF.

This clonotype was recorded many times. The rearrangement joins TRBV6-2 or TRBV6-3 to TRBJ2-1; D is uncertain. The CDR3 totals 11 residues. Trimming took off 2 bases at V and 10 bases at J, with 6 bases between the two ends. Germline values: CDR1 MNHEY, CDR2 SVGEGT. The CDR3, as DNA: TGTGCCAGCAGTTACGAGCACGAGCAGTTCTTC. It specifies CASSYEHEQFF.

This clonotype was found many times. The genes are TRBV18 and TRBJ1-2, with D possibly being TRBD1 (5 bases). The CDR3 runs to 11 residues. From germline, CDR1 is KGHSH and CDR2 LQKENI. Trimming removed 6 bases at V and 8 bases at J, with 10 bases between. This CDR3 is CASSDSPGYTF. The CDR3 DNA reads TGTGCCAGCTCCGACAGTCCAGGCTACACCTTC.

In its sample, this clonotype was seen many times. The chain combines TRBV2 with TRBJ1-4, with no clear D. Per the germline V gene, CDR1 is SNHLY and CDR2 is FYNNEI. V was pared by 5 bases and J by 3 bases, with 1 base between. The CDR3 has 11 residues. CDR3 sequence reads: CASSPNEKLFF. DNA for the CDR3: TGTGCCAGCAGTCCTAATGAAAAACTGTTTTTT.

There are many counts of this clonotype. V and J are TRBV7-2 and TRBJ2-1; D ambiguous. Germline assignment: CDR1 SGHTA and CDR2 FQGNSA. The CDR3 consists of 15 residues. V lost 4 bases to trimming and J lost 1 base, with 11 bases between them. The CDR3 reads CASSSTPNSYNEQFF. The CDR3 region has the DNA TGTGCCAGCAGCTCGACGCCTAATTCCTACAATGAGCAGTTCTTC.

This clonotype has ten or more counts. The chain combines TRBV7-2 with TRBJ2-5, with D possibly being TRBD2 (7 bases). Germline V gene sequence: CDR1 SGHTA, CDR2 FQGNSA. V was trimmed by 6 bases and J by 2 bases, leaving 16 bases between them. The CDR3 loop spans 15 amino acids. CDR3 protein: CASRRDGRGQETQYF. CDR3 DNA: TGTGCCAGCAGGAGGGATGGGAGGGGGCAAGAGACCCAGTACTTC.

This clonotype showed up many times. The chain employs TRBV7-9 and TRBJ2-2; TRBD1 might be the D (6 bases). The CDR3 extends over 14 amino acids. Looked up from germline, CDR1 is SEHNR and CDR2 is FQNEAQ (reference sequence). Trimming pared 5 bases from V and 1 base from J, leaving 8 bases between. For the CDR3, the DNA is TGTGCCAGCAGCCTACAGGGGAACACCGGGGAGCTGTTTTTT. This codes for CASSLQGNTGELFF.